This section outlines one TCR beta chain sequence together with its context. Other nucleotide sequences in the sample specify the same CDR3. Trimming left V 4 bases short and J 3 bases short, with 8 bases between. The CDR3 runs to 13 residues. Per the germline V gene, CDR1 is SGHRS and CDR2 is YFSETQ. This entry comes from a study of blood T cell repertoires in COVID-19. Generated by immunoSEQ multiplex PCR, the TCRdb table keeps only in-frame clones and is missing some. The sample has about 300,000 clones; about 86% are singletons. This rearrangement joins TRBV5-1 to TRBJ2-1; no clear D. The sequencing input was peripheral blood. This TCR derives from a woman aged 45 to 65 with acute or convalescent COVID-19. CDR3 coding DNA: TGCGCCAGCAGCCTGGACGGCTACAATGAGCAGTTCTTC. This translates into CASSLDGYNEQFF. Full variable domain (missing parts from reference TRBV5-1 and TRBJ2-1): KAGVTQTPRYLIKTRGQQVTLSCSPISGHRSVSWYQQTPGQGLQFLFEYFSETQRNKGNFPGRFSGRQFSNSRSEMNVSTLELGDSALYLCASSLDGYNEQFFGPGTRLTVL.